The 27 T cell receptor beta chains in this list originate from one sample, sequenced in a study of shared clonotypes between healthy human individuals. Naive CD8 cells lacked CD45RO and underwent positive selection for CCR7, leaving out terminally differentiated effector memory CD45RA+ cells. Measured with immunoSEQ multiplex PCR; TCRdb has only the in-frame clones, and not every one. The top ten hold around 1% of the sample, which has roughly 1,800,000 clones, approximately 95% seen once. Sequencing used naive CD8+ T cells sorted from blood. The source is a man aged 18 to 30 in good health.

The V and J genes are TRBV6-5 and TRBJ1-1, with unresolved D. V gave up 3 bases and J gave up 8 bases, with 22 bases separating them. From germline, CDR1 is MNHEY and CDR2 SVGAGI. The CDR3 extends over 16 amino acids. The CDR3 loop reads CASSYSPRVGRGEAFF. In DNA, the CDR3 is TGTGCCAGCAGTTATTCTCCGAGAGTGGGGAGAGGGGAAGCTTTCTTT.

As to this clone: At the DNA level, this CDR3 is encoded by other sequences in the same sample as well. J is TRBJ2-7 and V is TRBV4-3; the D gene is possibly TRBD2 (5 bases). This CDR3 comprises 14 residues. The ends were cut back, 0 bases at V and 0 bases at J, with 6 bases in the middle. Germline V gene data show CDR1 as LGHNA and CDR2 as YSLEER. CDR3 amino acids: CASSQELASYEQYF. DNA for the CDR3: TGCGCCAGCAGCCAAGAGCTAGCCTCCTACGAGCAGTACTTC.

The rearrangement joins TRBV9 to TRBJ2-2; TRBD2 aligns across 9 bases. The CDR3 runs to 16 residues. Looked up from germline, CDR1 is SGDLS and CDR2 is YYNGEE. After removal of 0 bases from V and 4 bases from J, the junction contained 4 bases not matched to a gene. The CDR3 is CASSVGTSVGTGELFF. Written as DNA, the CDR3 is TGTGCCAGCAGCGTAGGGACTAGCGTGGGCACCGGGGAGCTGTTTTTT.

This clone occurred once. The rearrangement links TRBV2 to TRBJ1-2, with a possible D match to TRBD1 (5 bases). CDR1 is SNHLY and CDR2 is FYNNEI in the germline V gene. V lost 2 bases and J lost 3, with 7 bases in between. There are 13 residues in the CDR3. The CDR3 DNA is TGTGCCAGCAGTGAAATAGGGGACTATGGCTACACCTTC. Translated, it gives CASSEIGDYGYTF.

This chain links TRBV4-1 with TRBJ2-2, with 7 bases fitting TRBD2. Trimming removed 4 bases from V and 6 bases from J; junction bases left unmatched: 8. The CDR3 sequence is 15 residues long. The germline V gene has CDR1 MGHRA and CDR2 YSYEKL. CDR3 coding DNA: TGCGCCAGCAGCCTTTTGGGAGGGTTAGCCGGGGAGCTGTTTTTT. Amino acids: CASSLLGGLAGELFF.

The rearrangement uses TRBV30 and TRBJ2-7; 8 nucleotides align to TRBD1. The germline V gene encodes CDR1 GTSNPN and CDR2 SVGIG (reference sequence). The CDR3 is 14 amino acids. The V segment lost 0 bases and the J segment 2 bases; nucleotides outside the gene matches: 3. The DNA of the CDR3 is TGTGCCTGGAGTGTAGTGGACAGGGCCTACGAGCAGTACTTC. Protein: CAWSVVDRAYEQYF.

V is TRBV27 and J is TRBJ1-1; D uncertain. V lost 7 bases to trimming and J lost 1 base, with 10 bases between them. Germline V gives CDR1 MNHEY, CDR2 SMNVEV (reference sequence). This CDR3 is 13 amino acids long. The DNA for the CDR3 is TGTGCCAGCAAACCCGACGGGAACACTGAAGCTTTCTTT. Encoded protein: CASKPDGNTEAFF.

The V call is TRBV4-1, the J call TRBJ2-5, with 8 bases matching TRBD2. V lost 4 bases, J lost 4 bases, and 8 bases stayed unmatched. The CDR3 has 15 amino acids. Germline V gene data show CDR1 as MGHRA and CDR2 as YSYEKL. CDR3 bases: TGCGCCAGCAGCCTGGAGCGGGGGCGGGGAGAGACCCAGTACTTC. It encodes CASSLERGRGETQYF.

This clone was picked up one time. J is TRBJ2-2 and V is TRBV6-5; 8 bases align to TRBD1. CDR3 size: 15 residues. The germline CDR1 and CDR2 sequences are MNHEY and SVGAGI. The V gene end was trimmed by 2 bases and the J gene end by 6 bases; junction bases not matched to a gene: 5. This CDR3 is CASSYQTGAAGELFF. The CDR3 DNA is TGTGCCAGCAGTTACCAGACAGGGGCGGCCGGGGAGCTGTTTTTT.

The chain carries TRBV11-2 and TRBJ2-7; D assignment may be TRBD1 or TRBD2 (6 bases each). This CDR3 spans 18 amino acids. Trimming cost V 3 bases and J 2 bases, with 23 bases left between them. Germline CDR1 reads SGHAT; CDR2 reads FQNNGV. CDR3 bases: TGTGCCAGCAGCTTTTGGCAGGGGACTGGGACCAATACCTACGAGCAGTACTTC. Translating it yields CASSFWQGTGTNTYEQYF.

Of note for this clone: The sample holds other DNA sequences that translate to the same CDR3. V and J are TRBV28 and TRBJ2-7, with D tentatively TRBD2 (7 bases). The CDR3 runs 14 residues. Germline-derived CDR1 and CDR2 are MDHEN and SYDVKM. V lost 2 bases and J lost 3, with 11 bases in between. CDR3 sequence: CASSLTGGDYEQYF. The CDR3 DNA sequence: TGTGCCAGCAGTTTAACGGGGGGCGACTACGAGCAGTACTTC.

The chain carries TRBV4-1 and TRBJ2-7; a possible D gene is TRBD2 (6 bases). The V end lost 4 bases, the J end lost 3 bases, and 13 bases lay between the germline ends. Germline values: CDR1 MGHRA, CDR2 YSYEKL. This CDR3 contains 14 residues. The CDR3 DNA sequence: TGCGCCAGCAGCCCAGCGGGTGCCCACTACGAGCAGTACTTC. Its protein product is CASSPAGAHYEQYF.

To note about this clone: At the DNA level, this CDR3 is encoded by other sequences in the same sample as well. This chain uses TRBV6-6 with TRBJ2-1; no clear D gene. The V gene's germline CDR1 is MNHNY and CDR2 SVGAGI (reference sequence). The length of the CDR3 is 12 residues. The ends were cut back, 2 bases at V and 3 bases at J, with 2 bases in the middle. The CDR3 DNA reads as TGTGCCAGCAGTTACAGCTACAATGAGCAGTTCTTC. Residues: CASSYSYNEQFF.

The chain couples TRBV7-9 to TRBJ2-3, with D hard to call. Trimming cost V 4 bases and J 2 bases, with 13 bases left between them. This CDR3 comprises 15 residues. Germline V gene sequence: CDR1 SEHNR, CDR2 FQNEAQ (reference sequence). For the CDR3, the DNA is TGTGCCAGCAGCTCCCGTTCCGGTAACACAGATACGCAGTATTTT. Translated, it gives CASSSRSGNTDTQYF.

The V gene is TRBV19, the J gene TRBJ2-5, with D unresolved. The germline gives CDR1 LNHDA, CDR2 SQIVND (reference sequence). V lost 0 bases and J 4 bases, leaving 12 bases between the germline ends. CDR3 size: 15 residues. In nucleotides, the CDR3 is TGTGCCAGTAGTATAGACATGGAGAACCTAGAGACCCAGTACTTC. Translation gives CASSIDMENLETQYF.

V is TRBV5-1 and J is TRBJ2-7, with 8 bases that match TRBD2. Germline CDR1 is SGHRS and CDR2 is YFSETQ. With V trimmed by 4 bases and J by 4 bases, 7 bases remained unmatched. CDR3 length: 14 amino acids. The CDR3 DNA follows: TGCGCCAGCAGCGCCTACGGGGGGGAGTACGAGCAGTACTTC. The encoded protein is CASSAYGGEYEQYF.

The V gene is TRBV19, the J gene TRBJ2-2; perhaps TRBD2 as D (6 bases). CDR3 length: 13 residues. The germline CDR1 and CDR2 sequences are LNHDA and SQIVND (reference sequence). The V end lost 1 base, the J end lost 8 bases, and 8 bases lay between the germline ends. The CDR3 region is CASSIVEGGELFF. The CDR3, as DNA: TGTGCCAGTAGTATAGTGGAGGGTGGGGAGCTGTTTTTT.

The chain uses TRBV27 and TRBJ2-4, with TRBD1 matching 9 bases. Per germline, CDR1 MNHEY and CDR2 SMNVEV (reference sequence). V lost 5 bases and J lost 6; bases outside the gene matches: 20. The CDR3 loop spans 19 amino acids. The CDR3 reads CASSLRLRDRAPLRNIQYF. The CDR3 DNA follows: TGTGCCAGCAGTCTCAGACTCCGGGACAGGGCCCCTCTAAGAAACATTCAGTACTTC.

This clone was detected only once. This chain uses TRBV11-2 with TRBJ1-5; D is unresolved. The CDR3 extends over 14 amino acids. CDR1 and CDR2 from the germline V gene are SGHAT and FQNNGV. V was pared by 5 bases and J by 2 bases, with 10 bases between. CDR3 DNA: TGTGCCAGCAGCCCAGACATAGGCAATCAGCCCCAGCATTTT. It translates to CASSPDIGNQPQHF. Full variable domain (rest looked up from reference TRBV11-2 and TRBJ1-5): EAGVAQSPRYKIIEKRQSVAFWCNPISGHATLYWYQQILGQGPKLLIQFQNNGVVDDSQLPKDRFSAERLKGVDSTLKIQPAKLEDSAVYLCASSPDIGNQPQHFGDGTRLSIL.

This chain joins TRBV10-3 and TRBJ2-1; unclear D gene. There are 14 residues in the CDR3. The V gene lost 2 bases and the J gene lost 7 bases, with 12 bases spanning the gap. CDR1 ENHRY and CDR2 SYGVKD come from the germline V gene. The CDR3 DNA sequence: TGTGCCATCAGTGAGGATCACTTGGCTAATGAGCAGTTCTTC. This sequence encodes CAISEDHLANEQFF.

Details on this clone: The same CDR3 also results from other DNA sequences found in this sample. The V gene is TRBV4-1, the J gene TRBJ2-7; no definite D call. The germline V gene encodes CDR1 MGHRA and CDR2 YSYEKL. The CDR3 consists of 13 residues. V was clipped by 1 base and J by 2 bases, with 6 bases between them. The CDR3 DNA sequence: TGCGCCAGCAGCCAAGGTCAGACCTACGAGCAGTACTTC. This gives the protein CASSQGQTYEQYF.

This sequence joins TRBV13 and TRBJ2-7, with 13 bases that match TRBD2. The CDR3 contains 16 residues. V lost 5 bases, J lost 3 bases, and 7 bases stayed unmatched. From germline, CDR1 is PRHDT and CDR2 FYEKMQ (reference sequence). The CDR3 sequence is CASSPHRTSGSYEQYF. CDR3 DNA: TGTGCCAGCAGCCCCCACCGGACTAGCGGGAGCTACGAGCAGTACTTC. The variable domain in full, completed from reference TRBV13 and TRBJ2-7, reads AAGVIQSPRHLIKEKRETATLKCYPIPRHDTVYWYQQGPGQDPQFLISFYEKMQSDKGSIPDRFSAQQFSDYHSELNMSSLELGDSALYFCASSPHRTSGSYEQYFGPGTRLTVT.

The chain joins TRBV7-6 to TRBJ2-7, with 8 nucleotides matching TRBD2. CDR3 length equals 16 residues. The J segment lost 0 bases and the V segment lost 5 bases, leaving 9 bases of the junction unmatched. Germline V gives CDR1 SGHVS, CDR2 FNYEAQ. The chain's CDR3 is CASSRGASGSSYEQYF. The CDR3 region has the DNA TGTGCCAGCAGCCGGGGGGCTAGCGGGTCCTCCTACGAGCAGTACTTC.

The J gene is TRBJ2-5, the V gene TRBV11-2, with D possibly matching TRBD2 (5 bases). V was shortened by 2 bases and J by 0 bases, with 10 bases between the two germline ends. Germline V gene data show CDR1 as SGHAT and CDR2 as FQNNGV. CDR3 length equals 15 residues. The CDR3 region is CASSLTPGNQETQYF. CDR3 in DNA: TGTGCCAGCAGCTTAACTCCCGGGAACCAAGAGACCCAGTACTTC.

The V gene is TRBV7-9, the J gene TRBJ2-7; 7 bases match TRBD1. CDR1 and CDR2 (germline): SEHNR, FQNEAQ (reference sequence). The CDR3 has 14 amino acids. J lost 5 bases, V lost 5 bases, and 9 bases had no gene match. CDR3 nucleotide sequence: TGTGCCAGCAGCCCCTGGACAGGTATCGACGAGCAGTACTTC. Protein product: CASSPWTGIDEQYF.

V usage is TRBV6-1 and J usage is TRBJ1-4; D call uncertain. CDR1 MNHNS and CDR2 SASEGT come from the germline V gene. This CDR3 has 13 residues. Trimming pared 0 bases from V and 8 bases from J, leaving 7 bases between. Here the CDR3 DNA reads TGTGCCAGCAGTGAAGCGGGTGAAGAAAAACTGTTTTTT. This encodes CASSEAGEEKLFF.

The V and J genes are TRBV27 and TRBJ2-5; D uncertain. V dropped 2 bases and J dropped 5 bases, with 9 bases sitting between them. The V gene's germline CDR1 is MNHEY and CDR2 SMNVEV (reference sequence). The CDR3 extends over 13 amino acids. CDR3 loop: CASSLGEWETQYF. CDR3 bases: TGTGCCAGCAGTTTAGGGGAATGGGAGACCCAGTACTTC.